The 20 T cell receptor beta chains in this list originate from one sample, sequenced in a study of T cells in Graves' hyperthyroidism and ophthalmopathy. The investigators amplified TCR beta CDR3 regions from RNA transcripts. Using the HTBI primer set, a first-round RT-PCR was run on the TCR CDR3. One entry per CDR3 protein results from TCRdb running MiXCR on the multiplex PCR reads. This table holds around 500,000 distinct CDR3 sequences, 13% to 15% found once. The sequencing input was blood. These receptors all stem from a woman aged 40 to 49 with Graves' hyperthyroidism.

This clonotype showed up many times. This sequence joins TRBV29-1 and TRBJ1-2, with D perhaps matching TRBD1 (6 bases). Germline V gene sequence: CDR1 SQVTM, CDR2 ANQGSEA. CDR3 length: 17 residues. Trimming shortened V by 0 bases and J by 7 bases, and 24 bases separated the two germline ends. The CDR3 region has the DNA TGCAGCGTTGAAGATCGAGGGGTAACAGCAGGGGCTTTTGGCTACACCTTC. This encodes CSVEDRGVTAGAFGYTF.

This clonotype showed up many times. This rearrangement joins TRBV18 to TRBJ2-5; maybe TRBD2 (6 bases). The V and J ends lost 3 bases and 5 bases respectively, with 13 bases between them. This CDR3 spans 14 amino acids. Germline loops: CDR1 KGHSH, CDR2 LQKENI. The CDR3 nucleotides are TGTGCCAGCTCACCCCGGGAGCCGGGGGAGACCCAGTACTTC. Protein: CASSPREPGETQYF.

This clonotype was counted ten times or more. The chain uses TRBV18 and TRBJ1-5; D may be TRBD1 (5 bases). V was pared by 3 bases and J by 0 bases, with 18 bases between. The germline V gene encodes CDR1 KGHSH and CDR2 LQKENI. There are 18 residues in the CDR3. This CDR3 is CASSPDRNSLNSNQPQHF. The CDR3 DNA follows: TGTGCCAGCTCACCCGACAGAAATTCTTTAAATAGCAATCAGCCCCAGCATTTT.

A few counts support this clonotype. This chain links TRBV18 with TRBJ2-5, with D maybe TRBD2 (5 bases). Looked up from germline, CDR1 is KGHSH and CDR2 is LQKENI. V lost 1 base and J 1 base, leaving 10 bases between the germline ends. The CDR3 is made up of 15 amino acids. CDR3 sequence: CASSPLGVVQETQYF. CDR3 bases: TGTGCCAGCTCACCACTCGGGGTTGTCCAAGAGACCCAGTACTTC.

This clonotype has only one observation. The CDR3 sequence: CASSWGGAEGRAEAFF. In nucleotides, the CDR3 is TGTGCCAGTAGTTGGGGGGGGGCCGAGGGTCGGGCTGAAGCTTTCTTT. The gene calls are TRBV19 and TRBJ1-1; the D gene is possibly TRBD1 (6 bases). The length of the CDR3 is 16 residues. Germline assignment: CDR1 LNHDA and CDR2 SQIVND (reference sequence). V shed 5 bases and J shed 6 bases, with 22 bases lying between them.

The sample holds many counts of this clonotype. The J gene is TRBJ2-7, the V gene TRBV7-2; D remains unclear. Trimming stripped 5 bases from V and 0 bases from J, with 11 bases between. The CDR3 has 14 residues. The germline CDR1 and CDR2 sequences are SGHTA and FQGNSA. The DNA for the CDR3 is TGTGCCAGCAGCCCGTTCAGGAGCTCCTACGAGCAGTACTTC. Its protein product is CASSPFRSSYEQYF.

This clonotype has ten or more counts. This chain links TRBV27 with TRBJ1-4; TRBD1 matches at 7 bases. V shed 7 bases and J 2 bases; nucleotides not matched to a gene: 10. The CDR3 runs 16 residues. Germline lookup yields CDR1 MNHEY and CDR2 SMNVEV (reference sequence). CDR3 sequence: CASITIQGRTNEKLFF. The CDR3, as DNA: TGTGCCAGCATTACGATACAGGGGCGGACTAATGAAAAACTGTTTTTT.

J is TRBJ2-1 and V is TRBV2; 9 bases map to TRBD2. V was clipped by 6 bases and J by 5 bases; unmatched bases: 8. The CDR3 has 15 amino acids. Germline V gene data show CDR1 as SNHLY and CDR2 as FYNNEI. Here the CDR3 DNA reads TGTGCCAGCAGCGGAGGGACTAGCAGGAACAATGAGCAGTTCTTC. Its translation is CASSGGTSRNNEQFF.

V gene TRBV6-2 or TRBV6-3 combines with J gene TRBJ2-1; 7 bases agree with TRBD2. V gave up 6 bases and J gave up 4 bases; unmatched junction bases: 12. This CDR3 spans 16 amino acids. Germline-derived CDR1 and CDR2 are MNHEY and SVGEGT. The CDR3 sequence is CASSLKGASGYNEQFF. CDR3 DNA sequence: TGTGCCAGCAGCCTCAAAGGGGCTAGCGGTTACAATGAGCAGTTCTTC.

This clonotype was counted at least ten times. The J gene is TRBJ2-7, the V gene TRBV20-1; 10 bases are shared with TRBD2. The CDR3 length is 13 residues. Germline V gene data show CDR1 as DFQATT and CDR2 as SNEGSKA (reference sequence). J lost 1 base, V lost 7 bases, and 4 bases had no gene match. DNA for the CDR3: TGCAGTGGCCAGACTAGCGGGTCCTACGAGCAGTACTTC. It yields the protein CSGQTSGSYEQYF.

This clonotype was counted at least ten times. This chain joins TRBV7-8 and TRBJ2-3; 7 positions agree with TRBD2. CDR3 length: 16 amino acids. Germline V gene data show CDR1 as SGHVS and CDR2 as FQNEAQ. V was clipped by 5 bases and J by 1 base; unmatched bases: 9. CDR3: CASSLALSGGTDTQYF. CDR3 in DNA: TGTGCCAGCAGCCTGGCCTTGAGCGGGGGCACAGATACGCAGTATTTT.

This clonotype was picked up a small number of times. The CDR3 DNA sequence: TGTGCCAGCAGCGTAGCTGGGACAGGTTTCTACGAGCAGTACTTC. Translation gives CASSVAGTGFYEQYF. The chain couples TRBV9 to TRBJ2-7; 8 nucleotides agree with TRBD1. Losses at the gene ends were 0 bases for V and 3 bases for J; bases not matched to a gene: 5. The germline gives CDR1 SGDLS, CDR2 YYNGEE. The CDR3 sequence is 15 residues long.

This clonotype was counted ten times or more. The chain couples TRBV7-9 to TRBJ2-1; TRBD2 aligns across 12 bases. V gave up 3 bases and J gave up 8 bases; unmatched junction bases: 5. The germline CDR1 and CDR2 sequences are SEHNR and FQNEAQ (reference sequence). CDR3 length: 15 amino acids. Written as DNA, the CDR3 is TGTGCCAGCAGCTTTCGACTAGCGGGAGAAGATGAGCAGTTCTTC. This encodes CASSFRLAGEDEQFF. Variable domain in full (rest from reference TRBV7-9 and TRBJ2-1): DTGVSQNPRHKITKRGQNVTFRCDPISEHNRLYWYRQTLGQGPEFLTYFQNEAQLEKSRLLSDRFSAERPKGSFSTLEIQRTEQGDSAMYLCASSFRLAGEDEQFFGPGTRLTVL.

The table lists this clonotype with a few counts. The V call is TRBV5-1, the J call TRBJ1-3, with D perhaps TRBD1 (5 bases). This CDR3 comprises 15 residues. Trimming took 2 bases from V and 0 from J, leaving 9 bases between them. Germline CDR1 reads SGHRS; CDR2 reads YFSETQ. CDR3 region: CASSFEGNSGNTIYF. CDR3 in DNA: TGCGCCAGCAGCTTCGAGGGGAACTCTGGAAACACCATATATTTT.

In its sample, this clonotype was seen many times. This chain connects TRBV28 to TRBJ2-7, with a possible D match to TRBD1 (6 bases). This CDR3 has 14 residues. CDR1 is MDHEN, CDR2 SYDVKM, per germline. V lost 5 bases to trimming and J lost 1 base, with 12 bases between them. CDR3 loop: CASSGDRRSYEQYF. The CDR3, as DNA: TGTGCCAGCAGTGGTGACAGGCGGTCCTACGAGCAGTACTTC.

The chain links TRBV28 to TRBJ2-3; D is uncertain. Trimming took off 2 bases at V and 3 bases at J, with 12 bases between the two ends. Germline CDR1 is MDHEN and CDR2 is SYDVKM. The CDR3 extends over 15 amino acids. The CDR3 loop reads CASSLTTGMTDTQYF. The DNA for the CDR3 is TGTGCCAGCAGTTTAACAACCGGAATGACAGATACGCAGTATTTT.

The sample holds many counts of this clonotype. The genes are TRBV12-3 or TRBV12-4 and TRBJ2-4, with D perhaps matching TRBD1 or TRBD2 (5 bases each). Trimming took off 3 bases at V and 3 bases at J, with 12 bases between the two ends. The CDR3 covers 15 residues. The CDR3 bases are TGTGCCAGCAGTTTTGGGGGAGTGGGCAAAAACATTCAGTACTTC. This codes for CASSFGGVGKNIQYF.

This clonotype was seen only a few times. This chain connects TRBV19 to TRBJ1-3; D may be TRBD1 (5 bases). V was pared by 7 bases and J by 0 bases, with 13 bases between. There are 15 residues in the CDR3. Germline CDR1 LNHDA, CDR2 SQIVND (reference sequence). The CDR3 protein is CASTGHQSSGNTIYF. CDR3 sequence (DNA): TGTGCCAGTACCGGACACCAGAGCTCTGGAAACACCATATATTTT. The full variable domain, in which reference TRBV19 and TRBJ1-3 provide the parts outside the CDR3, is DGGITQSPKYLFRKEGQNVTLSCEQNLNHDAMYWYRQDPGQGLRLIYYSQIVNDFQKGDIAEGYSVSREKKESFPLTVTSAQKNPTAFYLCASTGHQSSGNTIYFGEGSWLTVV.

This clonotype appeared many times. A much larger clone lies a single base off, so this may be a read error. Since the CDR3 does not end with the conserved phenylalanine or tryptophan, this likely comes from a read error. The chain employs TRBV18 and TRBJ1-1; 10 nucleotides align to TRBD1. The CDR3 length is 17 residues. Germline trimming cut 3 bases from V and 1 base from J; bases unmatched to any gene: 8. The germline gives CDR1 KGHSH, CDR2 LQKENI. CDR3 loop: CASSPRGTGAGNTEAFL. CDR3 DNA sequence: TGTGCCAGCTCACCCCGGGGGACAGGGGCGGGGAACACTGAAGCTTTCCTT.

The rearrangement links TRBV5-6 to TRBJ2-7, with 13 bases matching TRBD2. The V gene's germline CDR1 is SGHDT and CDR2 YYEEEE. V lost 2 bases, J lost 7 bases, and 9 bases stayed unmatched. This CDR3 region has 16 residues. This CDR3 is CASSLGLAGARREQYF. The DNA for the CDR3 is TGTGCCAGCAGCTTAGGACTAGCGGGAGCCCGGAGAGAGCAGTACTTC.